The T cell receptor beta chain under discussion was sequenced for a study of shared clonotypes between healthy human individuals. From germline, CDR1 is SGHRS and CDR2 YFSETQ. The CDR3 has 14 amino acids. V shed 2 bases and J shed 6 bases, with 12 bases lying between them. Method: immunoSEQ multiplex PCR; TCRdb's copy keeps in-frame clones and lacks some. This sample has about 1.4 million clones, with around 97% found just once. The sequenced sample consisted of naive CD4+ T cells sorted from blood. Subset described: CD45RA+ positively selected. The chain joins TRBV5-1 to TRBJ2-1; no firm D call. The clonotype was recovered from a man aged 25-40 years in good health. CDR3 protein: CASSFIGASNEQFF. The CDR3 nucleotides are TGCGCCAGCAGCTTCATTGGCGCCTCCAATGAGCAGTTCTTC. Variable domain in full (rest from reference TRBV5-1 and TRBJ2-1): KAGVTQTPRYLIKTRGQQVTLSCSPISGHRSVSWYQQTPGQGLQFLFEYFSETQRNKGNFPGRFSGRQFSNSRSEMNVSTLELGDSALYLCASSFIGASNEQFFGPGTRLTVL.